The 14 T cell receptor beta chains presented below share a single source sample, sequenced in a study of blood T cell repertoires in COVID-19. TCRdb's copy holds only in-frame clones and misses some; the assay was immunoSEQ multiplex PCR. Seen here are under 200,000 clones, about 88% observed once, and the top ten hold around 0.77%. The specimen was PBMCs or T cells enriched from blood (not recorded which). The receptor source for this set is a woman younger than 35 who had recovered from COVID-19.

V and J are TRBV7-3 and TRBJ2-1, with D possibly TRBD2 on 5 matching bases. V lost 5 bases and J 6 bases, leaving 17 bases between the germline ends. CDR3 length: 15 amino acids. Germline values: CDR1 SGHTA, CDR2 FQGTGA. The CDR3 sequence is CASSQVASTSNEQFF. The DNA for the CDR3 is TGTGCCAGCAGCCAAGTAGCGAGTACGTCCAATGAGCAGTTCTTC.

The rearrangement joins TRBV6-5 to TRBJ2-7; TRBD1 aligns across 7 bases. The V and J ends lost 10 bases and 5 bases, in that order; junction bases with no gene match: 8. From germline, CDR1 is MNHEY and CDR2 SVGAGI. This CDR3 region has 12 residues. The DNA of the CDR3 is TGTGCCATCCGCACAGGGGTCAACGAGCAGTACTTC. This sequence encodes CAIRTGVNEQYF.

This clone appeared a single time. V and J are TRBV19 and TRBJ2-7; 9 nucleotides align to TRBD2. The CDR3 is 17 amino acids. Trimming at V came to 3 bases and at J to 4 bases, leaving 13 bases not matched to a gene. The V gene's germline CDR1 is LNHDA and CDR2 SQIVND (reference sequence). The DNA of the CDR3 is TGTGCCAGTAGTATGACCGGAGGCCTAGCGGGAAGATACGAGCAGTACTTC. Protein sequence: CASSMTGGLAGRYEQYF.

CDR3 amino acids: CASSISPGSDEQYF. The CDR3 DNA sequence: TGTGCCAGTAGTATATCTCCGGGTTCGGACGAGCAGTACTTC. The gene calls are TRBV19 and TRBJ2-7; D ambiguous. The CDR3 totals 14 residues. V lost 2 bases and J lost 5, with 13 bases in between. The germline V gene has CDR1 LNHDA and CDR2 SQIVND (reference sequence).

This clone was found once. This chain connects TRBV20-1 to TRBJ1-6; maybe TRBD1 (5 bases). Germline V gene lookup returns CDR1 DFQATT and CDR2 SNEGSKA (reference sequence). Trimming took off 3 bases at V and 5 bases at J, with 11 bases between the two ends. The CDR3 length is 14 residues. CDR3 bases: TGCAGTGCTAGTCGGGGGAGGGATAATTCACCCCTCCACTTT. The encoded protein is CSASRGRDNSPLHF.

The V call is TRBV19, the J call TRBJ1-3; TRBD1 aligns across 7 bases. There are 17 residues in the CDR3. The germline CDR1 and CDR2 sequences are LNHDA and SQIVND (reference sequence). J was trimmed by 0 bases and V by 4 bases; bases with no gene match: 9. The CDR3 bases are TGTGCCAGTAGTACAGCTCCGGGACAGATCTCTGGAAACACCATATATTTT. Translated, it gives CASSTAPGQISGNTIYF.

The chain recombines TRBV6-5 with TRBJ1-5; 8 nucleotides line up with TRBD1. Germline loops: CDR1 MNHEY, CDR2 SVGAGI. The CDR3 runs 13 residues. Germline trimming cut 8 bases from V and 2 bases from J; bases unmatched to any gene: 2. CDR3 loop: CASQDRGNQPQHF. The CDR3 DNA reads as TGTGCCAGCCAGGACAGGGGCAATCAGCCCCAGCATTTT.

The chain has TRBV11-2 and TRBJ2-7; TRBD1 is a possible D gene (6 bases). Germline values: CDR1 SGHAT, CDR2 FQNNGV. The CDR3 runs 14 residues. Trimming shortened V by 5 bases and J by 6 bases, and 17 bases separated the two germline ends. CDR3 in amino acids: CASSQTGEPAEQYF. The CDR3 bases are TGTGCCAGCAGCCAGACAGGCGAGCCCGCCGAGCAGTACTTC.

This clone appeared a single time. This chain uses TRBV5-4 with TRBJ2-7; a possible D gene is TRBD2 (5 bases). The CDR3 loop spans 12 amino acids. Germline assignment: CDR1 SGHNT and CDR2 YYREEE (reference sequence). V lost 3 bases to trimming and J lost 3 bases, with 7 bases between them. This CDR3 is CASSSGSYEQYF. The CDR3 nucleotides are TGTGCCAGCAGCTCGGGGAGCTACGAGCAGTACTTC.

The chain employs TRBV5-1 and TRBJ2-1, with a tentative D call TRBD2 (5 bases). There are 17 residues in the CDR3. Germline V gene data show CDR1 as SGHRS and CDR2 as YFSETQ. Trimming took 4 bases from V and 0 from J, leaving 17 bases between them. CDR3 protein: CASSPGLIRSSYNEQFF. In DNA form, the CDR3 reads TGCGCCAGCAGCCCCGGACTTATTCGGAGCTCCTACAATGAGCAGTTCTTC.

The chain recombines TRBV2 with TRBJ2-1; no reliable D call. The V gene's germline CDR1 is SNHLY and CDR2 FYNNEI. V lost 4 bases and J 2 bases, leaving 6 bases between the germline ends. CDR3 length equals 13 residues. This CDR3 reads CASSVTPYNEQFF. The DNA for the CDR3 is TGTGCCAGCAGTGTGACACCCTACAATGAGCAGTTCTTC.

The V call is TRBV9, the J call TRBJ1-3, with a tentative D call TRBD1 (6 bases). Germline CDR1 reads SGDLS; CDR2 reads YYNGEE. The CDR3 is made up of 19 amino acids. V was clipped by 3 bases and J by 0 bases, with 22 bases between them. The CDR3 here is CASSAETTGPRSSGNTIYF. In nucleotides, the CDR3 is TGTGCCAGCAGCGCAGAGACGACAGGCCCCAGGAGCTCTGGAAACACCATATATTTT.

The rearrangement uses TRBV28 and TRBJ2-7; D remains ambiguous. Germline CDR1 MDHEN, CDR2 SYDVKM. V was cut by 1 base and J by 5 bases, with 9 bases left in between. The CDR3 runs 13 residues. The chain's CDR3 is CASSLSTRNEQYF. In DNA, the CDR3 is TGTGCCAGCAGTTTATCGACTCGGAACGAGCAGTACTTC.

The chain links TRBV3-1 (or the pseudogene TRBV3-2) to TRBJ2-3; a weak D match, TRBD1 (5 bases). V shed 0 bases and J shed 11 bases, with 12 bases lying between them. The CDR3 has 13 residues. From germline, CDR1 is LGHDT and CDR2 YNNKEL (reference sequence). This chain's CDR3 is CASSQDGALQQYF. In DNA, the CDR3 is TGTGCCAGCAGCCAAGATGGGGCGCTGCAGCAGTATTTT.